A selection of T cell receptor beta chains follows, all from one sample in a study of identical twins. Each CDR3 protein is one row after TCRdb ran MiXCR on the 5' RACE reads. The data show some 600,000 distinct CDR3 sequences, roughly 7.2% seen once. Another study also made use of these data, one on yellow fever vaccine responses in identical twins.

The sequenced sample consisted of PBMCs. The source is a woman aged 18 to 35 in good health. Both conserved end residues are part of each CDR3. A D gene is named only where the DNA matches it firmly. Only part of the rows carry a size: once, few, many, or a class if the clone is expanded.

abundance: NA
v_gene: TRBV28
d_gene: NA
j_gene: TRBJ1-1
CDR3nt: TGTGCCAGCAGGACCTGGGTCACTGAAGCTTTCTTT
CDR3aa: CASRTWVTEAFF

abundance: many
v_gene: TRBV28
d_gene: NA
j_gene: TRBJ2-6
CDR3nt: TGTGCCAGCAGTAAATCAGATCCAGGGCCTGGGGCCAACGTCCTGACTTTC
CDR3aa: CASSKSDPGPGANVLTF

abundance: few
v_gene: TRBV4-1
d_gene: TRBD2
j_gene: TRBJ2-7
CDR3nt: TGCGCCAGCAGCCAACTAGCGGGAGGGCCGTTACAGTACTTC
CDR3aa: CASSQLAGGPLQYF

abundance: many
v_gene: TRBV20-1
d_gene: NA
j_gene: TRBJ2-1
CDR3nt: TGCAGTGCTAGCGCCGGGACAACCGGCGATGAGCAGTTCTTC
CDR3aa: CSASAGTTGDEQFF

abundance: NA
v_gene: TRBV7-9
d_gene: TRBD1
j_gene: TRBJ1-2
CDR3nt: TGTGCCAGCAGCGACAGGGATGGCTACACCTTC
CDR3aa: CASSDRDGYTF

abundance: NA
v_gene: TRBV10-3
d_gene: NA
j_gene: TRBJ2-3
CDR3nt: TGTGCCATCAGTGAGCAGCTGGGGGGAACAGATACGCAGTATTTT
CDR3aa: CAISEQLGGTDTQYF

abundance: NA
v_gene: TRBV12-3/TRBV12-4
d_gene: TRBD1
j_gene: TRBJ2-3
CDR3nt: TGTGCCAGCAGTCTACAACAGGGGCCAGATACGCAGTATTTT
CDR3aa: CASSLQQGPDTQYF

abundance: NA
v_gene: TRBV6-1
d_gene: TRBD1
j_gene: TRBJ2-2
CDR3nt: TGTGCCAGCAGGGGACAGGGGCTTGCGGGGGAGCTGTTTTTT
CDR3aa: CASRGQGLAGELFF

abundance: many
v_gene: TRBV7-9
d_gene: NA
j_gene: TRBJ2-1
CDR3nt: TGTGCCAGCAGCTCCGGGACTGATTACTCCTACAATGAGCAGTTCTTC
CDR3aa: CASSSGTDYSYNEQFF

abundance: NA
v_gene: TRBV2
d_gene: NA
j_gene: TRBJ2-3
CDR3nt: TGTGCCAGCAGTGAGGGGTGGTTTAGTAAGAACAAAACAGATACGCAGTATTTT
CDR3aa: CASSEGWFSKNKTDTQYF

abundance: few
v_gene: TRBV7-9
d_gene: TRBD1
j_gene: TRBJ2-2
CDR3nt: TGTGCCAGCAGCTTCTACGACAGGGGGCGAACGGGCGGGGAGCTGTTTTTT
CDR3aa: CASSFYDRGRTGGELFF

abundance: few
v_gene: TRBV12-3/TRBV12-4
d_gene: NA
j_gene: TRBJ2-1
CDR3nt: TGTGCCAGCAGTTTGGCTAGCGTCTACAATGAGCAGTTCTTC
CDR3aa: CASSLASVYNEQFF

abundance: many
v_gene: TRBV2
d_gene: NA
j_gene: TRBJ2-1
CDR3nt: TGTGCCCGGACCGGGGTTAGCTCCTACAATGAGCAGTTCTTC
CDR3aa: CARTGVSSYNEQFF

abundance: many
v_gene: TRBV4-1
d_gene: NA
j_gene: TRBJ1-6
CDR3nt: TGCGCCAGCAGCCAATCGGGAGAACGTAATTCACCCCTCCACTTT
CDR3aa: CASSQSGERNSPLHF

abundance: few
v_gene: TRBV12-3/TRBV12-4
d_gene: NA
j_gene: TRBJ1-2
CDR3nt: TGTGCCAGCAGACAGCAGGAGCTTGGGGATGGCTACACCTTC
CDR3aa: CASRQQELGDGYTF

abundance: NA
v_gene: TRBV24-1
d_gene: NA
j_gene: TRBJ2-5
CDR3nt: TGTGCCACCAGTGGTTCCGGGACCAAAGAGACCCAGTACTTC
CDR3aa: CATSGSGTKETQYF

abundance: few
v_gene: TRBV29-1
d_gene: TRBD2
j_gene: TRBJ2-1
CDR3nt: TGCAGCGTTGAAGAAGGACTAGCGGGCTTACAGAAGAGTTACAATGAGCAGTTCTTC
CDR3aa: CSVEEGLAGLQKSYNEQFF

abundance: few
v_gene: TRBV29-1
d_gene: TRBD2
j_gene: TRBJ2-1
CDR3nt: TGCAGCGCCCCTGTTCAGCGGGACTACTACAATGAGCAGTTCTTC
CDR3aa: CSAPVQRDYYNEQFF

abundance: many
v_gene: TRBV29-1
d_gene: NA
j_gene: TRBJ2-7
CDR3nt: TGCAGCGTTGAAGAGGCCGCAGGGCACGAGCAGTACTTC
CDR3aa: CSVEEAAGHEQYF

abundance: many
v_gene: TRBV6-1
d_gene: NA
j_gene: TRBJ2-1
CDR3nt: TGTGCCAGCAGTGGGGTTCGGGAGTCCCCCTACAATGAGCAGTTCTTC
CDR3aa: CASSGVRESPYNEQFF

abundance: many
v_gene: TRBV27
d_gene: TRBD1
j_gene: TRBJ1-3
CDR3nt: TGTGCCAGCAGTCCGGACAGGGCTGGAAACACCATATATTTT
CDR3aa: CASSPDRAGNTIYF

abundance: few
v_gene: TRBV2
d_gene: NA
j_gene: TRBJ2-2
CDR3nt: TGTGCCAGCAGTGGGTTTCCAGGGGACAACACCGGGGAGCTGTTTTTT
CDR3aa: CASSGFPGDNTGELFF

abundance: many
v_gene: TRBV21-1
d_gene: NA
j_gene: TRBJ2-7
CDR3nt: TGTGCCGGGAACACCTACGAGCAGTACTTC
CDR3aa: CAGNTYEQYF

abundance: many
v_gene: TRBV29-1
d_gene: TRBD1
j_gene: TRBJ2-1
CDR3nt: TGCAGCGCGGGACAGGGATCCGATGAGCAGTTCTTC
CDR3aa: CSAGQGSDEQFF

abundance: NA
v_gene: TRBV14
d_gene: TRBD1
j_gene: TRBJ2-1
CDR3nt: TGTGCCAGCAGCCACTGGACAGGGTCTAATGAGCAGTTCTTC
CDR3aa: CASSHWTGSNEQFF

abundance: many
v_gene: TRBV12-3/TRBV12-4
d_gene: NA
j_gene: TRBJ1-5
CDR3nt: TGTGCCAGCAGTTTAAGCAGGGCCCAGCCCCAGCATTTT
CDR3aa: CASSLSRAQPQHF

abundance: few
v_gene: TRBV3-1
d_gene: TRBD1
j_gene: TRBJ1-1
CDR3nt: TGTGCCAGCAGCCACGACAGGGCTTATCGAGACACTGAAGCTTTCTTT
CDR3aa: CASSHDRAYRDTEAFF

abundance: NA
v_gene: TRBV10-3
d_gene: TRBD1
j_gene: TRBJ2-3
CDR3nt: TGTGCCATCAGTGGACAGGGTCTAAGGTACACAGATACGCAGTATTTT
CDR3aa: CAISGQGLRYTDTQYF

abundance: NA
v_gene: TRBV3-1
d_gene: NA
j_gene: TRBJ1-5
CDR3nt: TGTGCCAGCAGCCAAGGGGAGCCGCCCCAGCATTTT
CDR3aa: CASSQGEPPQHF

abundance: NA
v_gene: TRBV11-1
d_gene: TRBD1
j_gene: TRBJ2-2
CDR3nt: TGTGCCAGCAGCTTAGTTCCCTTGACAGGGAGGAACACCGGGGAGCTGTTTTTT
CDR3aa: CASSLVPLTGRNTGELFF

abundance: NA
v_gene: TRBV29-1
d_gene: TRBD2
j_gene: TRBJ2-3
CDR3nt: TGCAGCGCCCGGACTAGCGGGATTAGCACAGATACGCAGTATTTT
CDR3aa: CSARTSGISTDTQYF

abundance: few
v_gene: TRBV29-1
d_gene: TRBD2
j_gene: TRBJ2-3
CDR3nt: TGCAGCGTTCTAGCGGGGGGGATAGATACGCAGTATTTT
CDR3aa: CSVLAGGIDTQYF

abundance: NA
v_gene: TRBV20-1
d_gene: NA
j_gene: TRBJ2-7
CDR3nt: TGCAGTGCAATCGAGACTAACACCTACGAGCAGTACTTC
CDR3aa: CSAIETNTYEQYF

abundance: few
v_gene: TRBV5-1
d_gene: TRBD1
j_gene: TRBJ2-3
CDR3nt: TGCGCCAGCAGCTTCACCGGGACAGGGCCAGATACGCAGTATTTT
CDR3aa: CASSFTGTGPDTQYF

abundance: few
v_gene: TRBV20-1
d_gene: NA
j_gene: TRBJ2-1
CDR3nt: TGCAGTGCCACCATAAGGGGGGATGAGCAGTTCTTC
CDR3aa: CSATIRGDEQFF

abundance: many
v_gene: TRBV28
d_gene: NA
j_gene: TRBJ1-6
CDR3nt: TGTGCCAGCAGCTACAAGCTGGGACTACTCCACTTT
CDR3aa: CASSYKLGLLHF

abundance: NA
v_gene: TRBV3-1
d_gene: TRBD2
j_gene: TRBJ2-7
CDR3nt: TGTGCCAGCTGCAAACGCGGTGAGGTAGCGGGGATACACTACGAGCAGTACTTC
CDR3aa: CASCKRGEVAGIHYEQYF

abundance: NA
v_gene: TRBV5-6
d_gene: TRBD2
j_gene: TRBJ2-3
CDR3nt: TGTGCCAGCAGCCCGCGACTAGCGGCACTTTCTAGCACAGATACGCAGTATTTT
CDR3aa: CASSPRLAALSSTDTQYF

abundance: NA
v_gene: TRBV19
d_gene: TRBD2
j_gene: TRBJ2-5
CDR3nt: TGTGCCAGTAGTATAAGTCCGCGGCTAGCGGGAGTAGAGACCCAGTACTTC
CDR3aa: CASSISPRLAGVETQYF

abundance: NA
v_gene: TRBV6-1
d_gene: TRBD2
j_gene: TRBJ2-7
CDR3nt: TGTGCCAGCAGACGAGCGGGAATAAGCTCCTACGAGCAGTACTTC
CDR3aa: CASRRAGISSYEQYF

abundance: few
v_gene: TRBV3-1
d_gene: NA
j_gene: TRBJ2-7
CDR3nt: TGTGCCAGCAGCCCCCTTCTGAGCGGAGCCTCCTACGAGCAGTACTTC
CDR3aa: CASSPLLSGASYEQYF

abundance: many
v_gene: TRBV12-3/TRBV12-4
d_gene: NA
j_gene: TRBJ1-2
CDR3nt: TGTGCCAGCAGTTTAGACGGAGGGGTGGAACGGGCTAACTATGGCTACACCTTC
CDR3aa: CASSLDGGVERANYGYTF

abundance: NA
v_gene: TRBV19
d_gene: NA
j_gene: TRBJ2-1
CDR3nt: TGTGCCAGTAGTATACGGGACTCGTCGTACAATGAGCAGTTCTTC
CDR3aa: CASSIRDSSYNEQFF

abundance: many
v_gene: TRBV12-3/TRBV12-4
d_gene: TRBD1
j_gene: TRBJ2-7
CDR3nt: TGTGCCAGCAGTCCCGTGGACAGGGCCTACGAGCAGTACTTC
CDR3aa: CASSPVDRAYEQYF

abundance: NA
v_gene: TRBV20-1
d_gene: TRBD2
j_gene: TRBJ2-1
CDR3nt: TGCAGTACTAGACCCCAGGGACTAGTGGATGAGCAGTTCTTC
CDR3aa: CSTRPQGLVDEQFF

abundance: many
v_gene: TRBV7-7
d_gene: TRBD2
j_gene: TRBJ2-5
CDR3nt: TGTGCCAGCAGCTTAGCACTAGCGGGGGCAGAGACCCAGTACTTC
CDR3aa: CASSLALAGAETQYF

abundance: few
v_gene: TRBV20-1
d_gene: NA
j_gene: TRBJ1-1
CDR3nt: TGCAGCAGAAATCGGGGGAACACTGAAGCTTTCTTT
CDR3aa: CSRNRGNTEAFF

abundance: NA
v_gene: TRBV6-5
d_gene: NA
j_gene: TRBJ2-2
CDR3nt: TGTGCCAGCAGTTACAGTGTCGTCACAGAATTAACGAACACCGGGGAGCTGTTTTTT
CDR3aa: CASSYSVVTELTNTGELFF

abundance: few
v_gene: TRBV6-1
d_gene: NA
j_gene: TRBJ1-2
CDR3nt: TGTGCCATCTATCCGGGGACCATCAACTTCAACACCTTC
CDR3aa: CAIYPGTINFNTF

abundance: many
v_gene: TRBV29-1
d_gene: TRBD2
j_gene: TRBJ2-2
CDR3nt: TGCAGCGTCGTTATGCGGGAGCAGAACACCGGGGAGCTGTTTTTT
CDR3aa: CSVVMREQNTGELFF

abundance: few
v_gene: TRBV12-3/TRBV12-4
d_gene: TRBD1
j_gene: TRBJ2-1
CDR3nt: TGTGCCAGCAGTTCCTACACAGGGGTAGGACTCAATGAGCAGTTCTTC
CDR3aa: CASSSYTGVGLNEQFF

abundance: NA
v_gene: TRBV11-2
d_gene: NA
j_gene: TRBJ2-1
CDR3nt: TGTGCCAGCAGCTTAGGTCAGTTTCCCGATGAGCAGTTCTTC
CDR3aa: CASSLGQFPDEQFF

abundance: many
v_gene: TRBV20-1
d_gene: TRBD2
j_gene: TRBJ2-5
CDR3nt: TGCAGTGCTAGTATGACTAGCGAAGAGACCCAGTACTTC
CDR3aa: CSASMTSEETQYF

abundance: many
v_gene: TRBV29-1
d_gene: NA
j_gene: TRBJ2-5
CDR3nt: TGCAGCGTTAAGGGAGGGGGAGAGACCCAGTACTTC
CDR3aa: CSVKGGGETQYF